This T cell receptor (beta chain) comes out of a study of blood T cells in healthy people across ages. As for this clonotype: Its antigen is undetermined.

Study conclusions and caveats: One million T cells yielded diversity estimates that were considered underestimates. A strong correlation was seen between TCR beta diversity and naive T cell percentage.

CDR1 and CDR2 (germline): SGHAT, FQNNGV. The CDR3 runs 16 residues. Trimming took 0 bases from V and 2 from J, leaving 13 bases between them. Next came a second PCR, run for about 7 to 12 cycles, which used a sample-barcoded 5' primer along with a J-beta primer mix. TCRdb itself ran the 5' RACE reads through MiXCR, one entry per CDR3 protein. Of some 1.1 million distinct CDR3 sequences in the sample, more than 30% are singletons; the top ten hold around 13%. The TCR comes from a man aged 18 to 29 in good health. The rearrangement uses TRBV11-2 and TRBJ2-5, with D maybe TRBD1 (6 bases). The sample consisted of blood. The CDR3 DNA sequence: TGTGCCAGCAGCTTAGACCTGGACAGCTCACAAGAGACCCAGTACTTC. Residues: CASSLDLDSSQETQYF.